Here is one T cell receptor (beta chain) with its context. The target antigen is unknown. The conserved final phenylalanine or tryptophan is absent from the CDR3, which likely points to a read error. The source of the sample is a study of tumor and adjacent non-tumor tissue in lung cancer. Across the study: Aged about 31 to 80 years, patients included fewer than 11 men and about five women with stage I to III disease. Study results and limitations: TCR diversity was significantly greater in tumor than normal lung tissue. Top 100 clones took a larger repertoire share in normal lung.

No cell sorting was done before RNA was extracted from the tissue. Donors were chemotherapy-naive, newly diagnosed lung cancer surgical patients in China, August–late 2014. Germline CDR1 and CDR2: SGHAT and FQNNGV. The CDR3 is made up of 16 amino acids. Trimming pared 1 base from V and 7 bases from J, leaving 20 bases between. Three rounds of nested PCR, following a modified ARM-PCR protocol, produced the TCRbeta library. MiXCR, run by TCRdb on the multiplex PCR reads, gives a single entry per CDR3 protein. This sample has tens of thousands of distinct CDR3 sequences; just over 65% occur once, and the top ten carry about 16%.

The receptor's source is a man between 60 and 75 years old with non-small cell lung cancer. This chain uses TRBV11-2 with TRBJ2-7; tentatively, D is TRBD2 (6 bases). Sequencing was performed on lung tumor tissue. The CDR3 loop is CASSLVGGRGSYEQYL. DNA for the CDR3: TGTGCCAGCAGCTTAGTCGGCGGTCGGGGGAGCTATGAGCAGTACCTC.